This TCR beta chain was profiled in a study of OX40 agonist ivuxolimab in advanced cancers. Some clones are missing from TCRdb's copy, which holds only in-frame ones; the method was immunoSEQ multiplex PCR. The sample carries around 64,000 clones, almost 85% recorded once. Germline V CDR1 and CDR2: SGHRS, YFSETQ. The ends were cut back, 5 bases at V and 0 bases at J, with 5 bases in the middle. The CDR3 runs 13 residues. This chain connects TRBV5-1 to TRBJ1-4; no clear D. Sequencing was performed on CD4+ or CD8+ T cells sorted from blood, taken in a trial of the OX40 agonist ivuxolimab. This TCR was sampled from an adult with an advanced solid tumor such as melanoma, head and neck, liver or kidney cancer. The CDR3 bases are TGCGCCAGCAGGTTTGCAACTAATGAAAAACTGTTTTTT. Residues: CASRFATNEKLFF. The whole variable domain, remainder taken from reference TRBV5-1 and TRBJ1-4, is KAGVTQTPRYLIKTRGQQVTLSCSPISGHRSVSWYQQTPGQGLQFLFEYFSETQRNKGNFPGRFSGRQFSNSRSEMNVSTLELGDSALYLCASRFATNEKLFFGSGTQLSVL.